This T cell receptor (beta chain) was sequenced for a study of beta chain features in type 1 diabetes (dated by TCRdb to 2016 to 2019). Notes on the research overall: Mean age, gender distribution, total cell number and subset yield were not different between patients and healthy donors. A total of roughly 100 million sorted cells were examined across all samples, and RNA yield correlated strongly with the number of cells per subset. The study compared TCRB repertoires of sorted circulating CD4+ T cell subsets between recently diagnosed type 1 diabetes patients and matched healthy donors. Regulatory and stem cell-like memory subsets were isolated from only 8 patients and roughly 8 healthy donors, whereas naive and central memory subsets came from all 28 donors. The full study reports these points: Naive, central memory and regulatory TCRB repertoires appeared more similar among patients than among healthy donors. Type 1 diabetes patients showed a moderate but significant shortening of TCRB CDR3 length in all four CD4+ subsets. At VDJ recombination sites, type 1 diabetes patients had fewer insertions and more deleted nucleotides, which implies abnormalities in thymic rearrangement. Because cDNA rather than genomic DNA was sequenced, highly expressing activated cells could have been over-represented, although no difference in activation and CD3 levels was found between groups. PCR might favor shorter templates, but patient and control samples were amplified and corrected together, so any skew would affect both groups equally. Because small numbers of individuals were included in the HLA sub-analyses, any influence of HLA type on TCRB rearrangement was left unresolved.

The entire isolated RNA was reverse transcribed using the High Capacity cDNA Reverse Transcription Kit, and thus expressed TCRB transcripts were sequenced. Deep immunoSEQ sequencing was applied to naive, central memory and regulatory T cell samples, giving an average of around 3.8 million total reads per sample. After sorted cells were lysed in RLT buffer, RNA was extracted with DNase-treated RNeasy Micro or Mini kits, with the choice depending on cell number. Each cell subset was processed on its own to prevent cross-contamination, while patient and healthy donor samples were processed together. TCRB sequences were amplified from cDNA with the immunoSEQ multiplex PCR, producing 87-bp fragments spanning the CDR3 region. Sequencing of the amplicons was performed on the Illumina HiSeq platform. Per the source publication's procedure: PCR bias was computationally corrected using synthetic template baselines, reads within Hamming distance 2 were collapsed, and singletons that could not be merged were discarded. Reads were aligned against IMGT so that V, D and J genes, CDR3 length and insertions or deletions at six rearrangement sites could be assigned. Within each subset, clonotype counts were normalized to the number of sorted cells before true diversity and Gini coefficients were calculated with the tcR R package. Repertoire sharing was quantified using the overlap coefficient calculated on TCRB nucleotide sequences. Out-of-frame TCRB sequences from naive cells were analyzed to stand in for the pre-selection repertoire. TCRdb took this table from immuneACCESS and kept in-frame rearrangements with V and J called. Such tables lack part of the clones; where checked against another copy, unresolved V genes explain under half of the gap, and the rest is unexplained. D and trimming were read from the DNA, whereas the V and J calls and clone size are those reported in that table. The sample table lists 350,000 to 400,000 clones, roughly 12% of them with a count of one. Together, the top ten hold about 0.01% of the sample.

This clone was counted only a few times. Its antigen is currently not known. Base qualities were left out, and no much larger clone turns up one base away. Each donor gave one peripheral blood draw, around 0.12 L on average, collected into heparinised tubes. A BD FACSAria II was used to sort naive, central memory, regulatory and stem cell-like memory CD4+ T cells with a panel that included CD45RO, CCR7, CD25, CD127, CD95 and CD27. Purity was above 95% for every sorted population. Right away, PBMCs were isolated by Lymphoprep density gradient centrifugation and were stained directly, with no culture step. Samples were stained and sorted in pairs, with one healthy donor and one patient per experiment, so that batch effects were minimized. The cysteine opens and the phenylalanine closes a CDR3 of 13 amino acids. Only CDR3 DNA is held: 39 bases, read in frame from base 1. Trimming at the junction amounts to 0 bases on V and 8 bases on J, and the germline ends lie 10 bases apart. As encoded in the germline V gene, CDR1 is ENHRY while CDR2 is SYGVKD.

This chain joins TRBV10-3 to TRBJ1-1; the D gene cannot be named for sure. The sample comprised naive CD4+ T cells from blood. The cell subset or site label here, explained by the study, means: true naive CD4+ T cells. The sequence derives from a young woman with type 1 diabetes. The CDR3 region reads CAISESTGVEAFF. The DNA sequence is TGTGCCATCAGTGAGTCGACCGGAGTCGAAGCTTTCTTT.